This TCR beta chain emerged from a study of T cell clones after liver transplantation. Background on the study: At least one year of complete immunosuppression withdrawal without enzymes over twice normal defined tolerance.

TCRdb keeps only in-frame clones here, not all; method: immunoSEQ multiplex PCR. The sample includes approximately 10,000 clones, less than 80% seen only once; the top ten take 24%. V was pared by 5 bases and J by 4 bases, with 11 bases between. CDR1 is LNHDA and CDR2 is SQIVND in the germline V gene (reference sequence). This CDR3 has 13 residues. The material was CD4+ T cells from blood, obtained approximately 30 months after liver transplant. The chain carries TRBV19 and TRBJ1-2; unclear D gene. This sequence originates from a human patient who received a liver transplant. Certain T cells may be donor cells from the graft. DNA of the CDR3: TGTGCCAGTAGTCTCCAGGTACCCTATGGCTACACCTTC. This translates into CASSLQVPYGYTF.